This TCR beta chain comes out of a study of PD-L1 blockade in urothelial cancer. Broader study findings: TCR clonality was measured in pretreatment peripheral blood. Clonality below the median predicted better survival.

It was locally advanced or metastatic urothelial carcinoma that patients had. Sample contribution per patient ranged from 1 to 8, covering pretreatment and on-treatment. Only in-frame clones appear in the TCRdb table, and some are missing; sequencing was by immunoSEQ multiplex PCR. The data show about 29,000 clones, around 87% seen once. V was pared by 2 bases and J by 8 bases, with 12 bases of the junction left unmatched. CDR1 LGHNA and CDR2 YSLEER come from the germline V gene. The CDR3 is 16 residues long. This clone was seen more than once but under ten times. Its antigen is not identified. Source: PBMCs, taken around atezolizumab (anti-PD-L1) treatment. The receptor's source is a man in his forties or fifties with urothelial cancer. The chain combines TRBV4-3 with TRBJ2-1, with TRBD1 matching over 7 bases. The DNA for the CDR3 is TGCGCCAGCAGCCAATATAAAACCGGGACAGATGATGAGCAGTTCTTC. Protein product: CASSQYKTGTDDEQFF.